This paragraph reports one TCR beta chain. Patients were excluded for uncontrolled infection, other autoimmune disease, pregnancy or lactation. This specimen comes from a study of T cells in Graves' hyperthyroidism and ophthalmopathy. There were TCR beta CDR3 regions amplified from RNA transcripts. When the TCR CDR3 underwent first-round RT-PCR, the HTBI primer set was used. TCRdb used MiXCR to reprocess the multiplex PCR reads, holding one entry per CDR3 protein. The sample consists of around 300,000 distinct CDR3 sequences, roughly 14% of them appearing once. The TCR was taken from a woman younger than 45 with Graves' hyperthyroidism. The sample taken for sequencing was blood.

The CDR3 region has the DNA TGCAGCGTTGTACGACTAGCGGGACCGAGGAATGAGCAGTTCTTC. It encodes CSVVRLAGPRNEQFF. This sequence joins TRBV29-1 and TRBJ2-1; 11 bases fit TRBD2. The CDR3 has 15 amino acids. Losses at the gene ends were 4 bases for V and 7 bases for J; bases not matched to a gene: 9. Per the germline V gene, CDR1 is SQVTM and CDR2 is ANQGSEA.